The rows below give T cell receptor beta chains drawn from one sample of a study of T cell changes during pregnancy in multiple sclerosis. Some clones are missing from TCRdb's copy, which holds only in-frame ones; the method was immunoSEQ multiplex PCR. The table shows roughly 20,000 clones, with more than 75% occurring only once. The sequenced sample was CD8+ T cells from peripheral blood mononuclear cells, obtained in the third trimester of pregnancy. The receptors were gathered from a female donor in good health, enrolled as a control in a pregnancy study. CDR3s include the opening cysteine and the closing phenylalanine or tryptophan. The order of the fields is D gene, J gene, clone size, V gene, CDR3 protein, CDR3 DNA. D genes are given only for firm matches. Size is stated for part of the rows, as once, few or many counts, or as a class when the clone is expanded.

TRBD2 | TRBJ2-2 | medium-sized | TRBV27 | CASRFQGLGELFF | TGTGCCAGCAGGTTTCAGGGACTAGGGGAGCTGTTTTTT
TRBD1 | TRBJ2-1 | . | TRBV15 | CATSTPGQGSDEQFF | TGTGCCACCAGCACTCCGGGACAGGGGAGCGATGAGCAGTTCTTC
TRBD1 | TRBJ1-5 | . | TRBV7-2 | CASSLALGGGQPQHF | TGTGCCAGCAGCTTAGCGCTAGGGGGCGGGCAGCCCCAGCATTTT
. | TRBJ1-4 | . | TRBV5-4 | CASKGQGSEKLFF | TGTGCCAGCAAAGGGCAGGGCTCTGAAAAACTGTTTTTT
. | TRBJ1-1 | . | TRBV6-1 | CASSYTYNTEAFF | TGTGCCAGCAGTTATACTTATAACACTGAAGCTTTCTTT
TRBD1 | TRBJ2-2 | . | TRBV6-9 | CASLTSGTGTTGELFF | TGTGCCAGCCTAACCTCCGGGACAGGGACCACCGGGGAGCTGTTTTTT
. | TRBJ2-1 | . | TRBV28 | CASSFRWRGSNNEQFF | TGTGCCAGCAGTTTTCGTTGGAGAGGTTCGAACAATGAGCAGTTCTTC
. | TRBJ1-1 | . | TRBV6-6 | CASSYGGGGTEAFF | TGTGCCAGCAGCTATGGGGGCGGAGGAACTGAAGCTTTCTTT
TRBD1 | TRBJ1-6 | . | TRBV27 | CASSFDRGSPLHF | TGTGCCAGCAGTTTTGACAGGGGTTCACCCCTCCACTTT
TRBD1 | TRBJ1-2 | few | TRBV27 | CASSLTGANYGYTF | TGTGCCAGCAGTTTAACAGGGGCGAACTATGGCTACACCTTC
TRBD1 | TRBJ1-6 | . | TRBV27 | CASSRGQGGTPLHF | TGTGCCAGCAGCCGAGGACAGGGGGGAACACCCCTCCACTTT
. | TRBJ2-3 | . | TRBV5-6 | CASRGQLHTQYF | TGTGCCAGCAGGGGACAACTTCACACGCAGTATTTT
. | TRBJ1-5 | . | TRBV23-1 | CASSQEVANNQPQHF | TGCGCCAGCAGTCAAGAGGTGGCGAACAATCAGCCCCAGCATTTT
. | TRBJ2-1 | . | TRBV7-9 | CASSPTDRRVNNEQFF | TGTGCCAGCAGCCCGACGGACAGACGGGTTAACAATGAGCAGTTCTTC
. | TRBJ2-1 | . | TRBV7-2 | CASRLGGLPEQFF | TGTGCCAGCAGGTTAGGGGGACTTCCAGAGCAGTTCTTC
TRBD2 | TRBJ2-7 | . | TRBV7-9 | CASSLERESYEQYF | TGTGCCAGCAGCTTGGAGCGGGAGAGCTACGAGCAGTACTTC